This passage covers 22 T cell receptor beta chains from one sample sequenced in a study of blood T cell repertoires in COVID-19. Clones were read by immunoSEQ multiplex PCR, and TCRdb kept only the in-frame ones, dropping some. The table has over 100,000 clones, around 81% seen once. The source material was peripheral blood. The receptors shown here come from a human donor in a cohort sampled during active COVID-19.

The CDR3 here is CASSPRLLGVSGNTIYF. For the CDR3, the DNA is TGTGCCAGCAGCCCTAGGCTCCTCGGGGTCTCTGGAAACACCATATATTTT. The V call is TRBV7-9, the J call TRBJ1-3; D gene uncertain. The CDR3 spans 17 residues. Germline V gene lookup returns CDR1 SEHNR and CDR2 FQNEAQ (reference sequence). The ends were cut back, 5 bases at V and 0 bases at J, with 17 bases in the middle. The whole variable domain, filled in from reference TRBV7-9 and TRBJ1-3, reads DTGVSQNPRHKITKRGQNVTFRCDPISEHNRLYWYRQTLGQGPEFLTYFQNEAQLEKSRLLSDRFSAERPKGSFSTLEIQRTEQGDSAMYLCASSPRLLGVSGNTIYFGEGSWLTVV.

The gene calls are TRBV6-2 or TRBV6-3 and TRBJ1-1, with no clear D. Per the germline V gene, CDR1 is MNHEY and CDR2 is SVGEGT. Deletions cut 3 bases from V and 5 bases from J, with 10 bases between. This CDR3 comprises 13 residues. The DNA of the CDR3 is TGTGCCAGCAGTTATCCGGGGAAGACTGAAGCTTTCTTT. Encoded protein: CASSYPGKTEAFF.

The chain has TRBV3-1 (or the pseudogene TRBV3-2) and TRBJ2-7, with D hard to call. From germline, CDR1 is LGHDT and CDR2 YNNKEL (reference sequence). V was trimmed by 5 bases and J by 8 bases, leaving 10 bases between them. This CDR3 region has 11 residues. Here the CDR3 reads CASSKERKQYF. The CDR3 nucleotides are TGTGCCAGCAGCAAGGAGCGCAAGCAGTACTTC.

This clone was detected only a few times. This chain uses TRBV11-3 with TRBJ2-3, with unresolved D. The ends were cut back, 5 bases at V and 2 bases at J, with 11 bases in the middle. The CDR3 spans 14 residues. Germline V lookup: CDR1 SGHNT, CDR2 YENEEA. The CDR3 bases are TGTGCCAGCAGCACCGCCCAGTCCACAGATACGCAGTATTTT. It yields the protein CASSTAQSTDTQYF.

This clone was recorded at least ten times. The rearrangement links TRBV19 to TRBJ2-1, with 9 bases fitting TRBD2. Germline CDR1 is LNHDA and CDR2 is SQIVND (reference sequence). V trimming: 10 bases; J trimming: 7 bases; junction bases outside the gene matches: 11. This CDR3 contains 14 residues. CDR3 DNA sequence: TGTGCCACCAAAAAGCGGGAGGAGTGGAATGAGCAGTTCTTC. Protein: CATKKREEWNEQFF.

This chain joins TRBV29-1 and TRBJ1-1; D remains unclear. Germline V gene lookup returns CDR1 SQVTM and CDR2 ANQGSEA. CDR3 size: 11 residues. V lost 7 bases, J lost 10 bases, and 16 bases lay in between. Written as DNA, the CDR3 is TGCAGCGGGACGGGCGGGTCGGGAGCTTTCTTT. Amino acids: CSGTGGSGAFF.

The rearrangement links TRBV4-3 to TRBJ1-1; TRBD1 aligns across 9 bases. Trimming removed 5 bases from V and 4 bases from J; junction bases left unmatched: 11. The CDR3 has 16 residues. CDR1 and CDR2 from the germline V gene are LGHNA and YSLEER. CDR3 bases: TGCGCCAGCAGCTCGGGACAGGGAGTGTCCAGCACTGAAGCTTTCTTT. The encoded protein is CASSSGQGVSSTEAFF.

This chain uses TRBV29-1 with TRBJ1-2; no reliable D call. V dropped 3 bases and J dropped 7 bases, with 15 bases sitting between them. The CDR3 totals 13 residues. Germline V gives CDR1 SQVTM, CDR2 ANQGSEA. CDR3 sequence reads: CSVEVGSRIGYTF. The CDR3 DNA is TGCAGCGTTGAGGTCGGGTCACGCATTGGCTACACCTTC.

In DNA, the CDR3 is TGTGCCAGCAGTTACTCAGGACAGGGGGCTTACGAGCAGTACTTC. It yields the protein CASSYSGQGAYEQYF. V is TRBV6-5 and J is TRBJ2-7, with 11 nucleotides matching TRBD1. In germline, CDR1 is MNHEY, CDR2 SVGAGI. This CDR3 is built from 15 residues. Unmatched junction bases numbered 2, after V lost 0 bases and J lost 4 bases.

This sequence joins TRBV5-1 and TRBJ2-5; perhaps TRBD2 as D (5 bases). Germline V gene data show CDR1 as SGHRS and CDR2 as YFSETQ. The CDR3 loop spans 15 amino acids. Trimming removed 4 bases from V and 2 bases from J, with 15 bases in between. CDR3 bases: TGCGCCAGCAGCGTCAAACCTAGCTCACAAGAGACCCAGTACTTC. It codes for CASSVKPSSQETQYF.

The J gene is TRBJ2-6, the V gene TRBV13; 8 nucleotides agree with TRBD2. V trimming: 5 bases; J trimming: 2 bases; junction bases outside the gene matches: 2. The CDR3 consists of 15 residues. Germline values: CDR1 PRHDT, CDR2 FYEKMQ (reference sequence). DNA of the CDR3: TGTGCCAGCAGCACGGGACTAGCTGGGGCCAACGTCCTGACTTTC. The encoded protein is CASSTGLAGANVLTF.

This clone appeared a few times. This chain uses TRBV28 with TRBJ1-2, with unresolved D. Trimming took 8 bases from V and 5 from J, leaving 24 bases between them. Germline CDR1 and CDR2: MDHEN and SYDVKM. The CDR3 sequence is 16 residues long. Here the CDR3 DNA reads TGTGCCAGCCTTCACGGCGGGCAGACACCTTCGTATGGCTACACCTTC. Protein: CASLHGGQTPSYGYTF.

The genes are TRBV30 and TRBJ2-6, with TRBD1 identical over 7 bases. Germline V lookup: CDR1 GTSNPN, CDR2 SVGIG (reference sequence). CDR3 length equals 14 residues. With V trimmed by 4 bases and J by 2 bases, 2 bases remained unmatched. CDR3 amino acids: CAWNGQAGANVLTF. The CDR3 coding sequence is TGTGCCTGGAACGGACAGGCTGGGGCCAACGTCCTGACTTTC.

The CDR3: CATSRDGGATDTQYF. As DNA, the CDR3 is TGTGCCACCAGCAGAGACGGGGGGGCCACAGATACGCAGTATTTT. This chain joins TRBV15 and TRBJ2-3, with 8 positions matching TRBD2. The CDR3 length is 15 residues. The V gene's germline CDR1 is LNHNV and CDR2 YYDKDF (reference sequence). The trim removed 0 bases at V and 2 bases at J, leaving 1 base unmatched.

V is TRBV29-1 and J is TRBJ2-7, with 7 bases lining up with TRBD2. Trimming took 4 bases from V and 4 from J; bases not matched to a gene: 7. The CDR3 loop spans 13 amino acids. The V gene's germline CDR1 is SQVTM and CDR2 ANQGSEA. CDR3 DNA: TGCAGCGTTGGGGGAGGGGTCTTGTACGAGCAGTACTTC. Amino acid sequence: CSVGGGVLYEQYF.

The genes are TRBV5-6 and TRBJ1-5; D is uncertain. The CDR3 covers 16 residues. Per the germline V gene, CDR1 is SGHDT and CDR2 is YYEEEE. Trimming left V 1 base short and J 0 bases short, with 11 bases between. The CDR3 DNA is TGTGCCAGCAGCTTGTGGGCAGCGGTTAGCAATCAGCCCCAGCATTTT. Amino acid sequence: CASSLWAAVSNQPQHF. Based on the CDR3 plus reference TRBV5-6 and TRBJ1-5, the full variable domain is DAGVTQSPTHLIKTRGQQVTLRCSPKSGHDTVSWYQQALGQGPQFIFQYYEEEERQRGNFPDRFSGHQFPNYSSELNVNALLLGDSALYLCASSLWAAVSNQPQHFGDGTRLSIL.

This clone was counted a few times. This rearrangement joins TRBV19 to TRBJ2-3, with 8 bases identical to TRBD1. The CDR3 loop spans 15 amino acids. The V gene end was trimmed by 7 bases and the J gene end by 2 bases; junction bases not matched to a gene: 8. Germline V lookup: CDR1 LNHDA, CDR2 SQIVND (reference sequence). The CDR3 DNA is TGTGCCAGTACCGGGCAGGGGGCACCCACAGATACGCAGTATTTT. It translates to CASTGQGAPTDTQYF. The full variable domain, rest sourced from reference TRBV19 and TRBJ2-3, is DGGITQSPKYLFRKEGQNVTLSCEQNLNHDAMYWYRQDPGQGLRLIYYSQIVNDFQKGDIAEGYSVSREKKESFPLTVTSAQKNPTAFYLCASTGQGAPTDTQYFGPGTRLTVL.

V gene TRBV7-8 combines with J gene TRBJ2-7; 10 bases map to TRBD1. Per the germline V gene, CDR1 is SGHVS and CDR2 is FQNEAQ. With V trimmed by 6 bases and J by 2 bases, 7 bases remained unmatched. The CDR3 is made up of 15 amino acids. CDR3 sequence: CASRSGQGKTYEQYF. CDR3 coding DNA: TGTGCCAGCAGGTCGGGACAGGGGAAAACCTACGAGCAGTACTTC.

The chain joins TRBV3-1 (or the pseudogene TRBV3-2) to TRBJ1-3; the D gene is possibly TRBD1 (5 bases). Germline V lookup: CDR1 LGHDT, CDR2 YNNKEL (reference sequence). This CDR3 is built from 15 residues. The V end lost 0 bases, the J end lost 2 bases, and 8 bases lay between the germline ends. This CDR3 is CASSQDRVAGNTIYF. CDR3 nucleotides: TGTGCCAGCAGCCAAGACAGGGTGGCTGGAAACACCATATATTTT.

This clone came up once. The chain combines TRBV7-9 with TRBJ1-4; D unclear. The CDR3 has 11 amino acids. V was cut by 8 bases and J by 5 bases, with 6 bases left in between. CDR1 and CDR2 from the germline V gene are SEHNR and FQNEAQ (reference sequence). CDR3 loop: CASGRNEKLFF. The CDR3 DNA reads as TGTGCCAGCGGGCGAAATGAAAAACTGTTTTTT.

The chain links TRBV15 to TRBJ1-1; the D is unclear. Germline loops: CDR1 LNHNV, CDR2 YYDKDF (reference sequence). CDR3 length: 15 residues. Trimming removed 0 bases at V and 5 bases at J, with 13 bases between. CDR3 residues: CATSRDVSRFTEAFF. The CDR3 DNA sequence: TGTGCCACCAGCAGAGATGTATCGCGGTTTACTGAAGCTTTCTTT.

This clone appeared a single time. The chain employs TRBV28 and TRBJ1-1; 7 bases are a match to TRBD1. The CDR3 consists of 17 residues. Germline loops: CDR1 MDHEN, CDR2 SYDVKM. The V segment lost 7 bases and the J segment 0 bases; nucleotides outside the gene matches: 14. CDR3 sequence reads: CASTSLRQGILNTEAFF. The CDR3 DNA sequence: TGTGCCAGCACCTCCCTGCGACAGGGAATCCTGAACACTGAAGCTTTCTTT.